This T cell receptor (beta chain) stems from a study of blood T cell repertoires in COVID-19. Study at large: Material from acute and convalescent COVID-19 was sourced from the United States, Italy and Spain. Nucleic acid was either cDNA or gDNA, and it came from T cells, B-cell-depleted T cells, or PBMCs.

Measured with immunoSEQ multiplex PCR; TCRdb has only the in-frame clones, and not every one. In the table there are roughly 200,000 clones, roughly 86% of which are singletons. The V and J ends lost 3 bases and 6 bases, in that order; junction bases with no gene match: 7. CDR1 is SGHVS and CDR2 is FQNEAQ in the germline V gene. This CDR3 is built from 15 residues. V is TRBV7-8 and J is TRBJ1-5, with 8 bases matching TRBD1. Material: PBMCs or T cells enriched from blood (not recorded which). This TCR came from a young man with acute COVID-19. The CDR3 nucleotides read TGTGCCAGCAGCTTCGGACAGGGTCTGGGTCAGCCCCAGCATTTT. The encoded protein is CASSFGQGLGQPQHF.